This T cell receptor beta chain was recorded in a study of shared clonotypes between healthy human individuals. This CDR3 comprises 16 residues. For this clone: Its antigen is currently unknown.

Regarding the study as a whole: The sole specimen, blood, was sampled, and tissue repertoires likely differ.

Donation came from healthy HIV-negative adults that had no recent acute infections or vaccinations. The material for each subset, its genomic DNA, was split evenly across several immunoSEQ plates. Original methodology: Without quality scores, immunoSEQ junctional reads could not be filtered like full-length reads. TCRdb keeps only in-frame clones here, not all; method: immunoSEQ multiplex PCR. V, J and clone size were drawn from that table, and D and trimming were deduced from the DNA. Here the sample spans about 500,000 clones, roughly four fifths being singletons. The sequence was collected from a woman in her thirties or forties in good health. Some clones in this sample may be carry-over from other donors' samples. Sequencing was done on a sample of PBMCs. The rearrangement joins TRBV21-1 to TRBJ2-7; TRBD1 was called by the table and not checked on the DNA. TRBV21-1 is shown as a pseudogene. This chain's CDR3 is CASLGQDRLSSYEQYF. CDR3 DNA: TGTGCCAGCTTGGGACAGGACAGGTTGTCCTCCTACGAGCAGTACTTC.